The 16 T cell receptor beta chains below come from one sample, sequenced in a study of beta chain features in type 1 diabetes. These receptors have no known antigen. Every bit of the isolated RNA underwent reverse transcription, so sequencing read expressed TCRB transcripts. Produced via immunoSEQ multiplex PCR; TCRdb's table is partial and in-frame only. Among fewer than 55,000 clones listed, 35% to 50% were seen once. Study-level results: A moderate, significant TCRB CDR3 shortening appeared in type 1 diabetes across four CD4+ subsets.

What was sequenced was Tregs from blood. All receptors come from a young man with type 1 diabetes.

This clone was seen more than once but under ten times. This chain links TRBV9 with TRBJ1-2, with D possibly TRBD1 on 5 matching bases. Trimming took 0 bases from V and 6 from J, leaving 9 bases between them. The germline CDR1 and CDR2 sequences are SGDLS and YYNGEE. The CDR3 is 13 amino acids. The CDR3 region is CASSVAQGNGYTF. The CDR3 DNA follows: TGTGCCAGCAGCGTAGCGCAGGGCAATGGCTACACCTTC.

The V gene is TRBV5-6, the J gene TRBJ2-2; the D gene is possibly TRBD1 (5 bases). This CDR3 region has 16 residues. Germline V gives CDR1 SGHDT, CDR2 YYEEEE. Trimming stripped 0 bases from V and 1 base from J, with 10 bases between. CDR3 DNA sequence: TGTGCCAGCAGCTTGGCCGACAGATGGAACACCGGGGAGCTGTTTTTT. Translating it yields CASSLADRWNTGELFF.

The chain combines TRBV9 with TRBJ2-7, with TRBD2 identical over 8 bases. This CDR3 has 16 amino acids. V shed 0 bases and J 2 bases; nucleotides not matched to a gene: 7. Germline values: CDR1 SGDLS, CDR2 YYNGEE. DNA of the CDR3: TGTGCCAGCAGCGTAGGGCTAGCGGGTTCCCCCTACGAGCAGTACTTC. Translated, it gives CASSVGLAGSPYEQYF.

Only a few counts were recorded for this clone. Other DNA sequences in this specimen translate into the identical CDR3. The J gene is TRBJ1-5, the V gene TRBV27, with D tentatively TRBD1 (6 bases). Between the trimmed V and J ends, which lost 5 bases and 7 bases, there was a span of 12 bases. Germline-derived CDR1 and CDR2 are MNHEY and SMNVEV (reference sequence). The CDR3 has 13 amino acids. The CDR3 protein is CASSLGGEQPQHF. The CDR3 nucleotides read TGTGCCAGCAGTCTAGGGGGGGAGCAGCCCCAGCATTTT.

This clone has just a few counts. The V gene is TRBV6-5, the J gene TRBJ1-2; possible D gene TRBD1, 6 bases. Trimming removed 6 bases from V and 7 bases from J, with 18 bases in between. The CDR3 contains 14 residues. The germline gives CDR1 MNHEY, CDR2 SVGAGI. The chain's CDR3 is CASRSTGTTFGYTF. The CDR3, as DNA: TGTGCCAGCAGATCCACCGGGACAACCTTTGGCTACACCTTC.

The rearrangement joins TRBV19 to TRBJ1-1, with D unresolved. The CDR3 covers 14 residues. The V gene's germline CDR1 is LNHDA and CDR2 SQIVND (reference sequence). V was shortened by 8 bases and J by 1 base, with 14 bases between the two germline ends. The DNA of the CDR3 is TGTGCCAGTCAGTACGATCCGGGGAACACTGAAGCTTTCTTT. As protein: CASQYDPGNTEAFF.

The chain combines TRBV5-1 with TRBJ1-1, with D unresolved. The CDR3 has 16 residues. Per germline, CDR1 SGHRS and CDR2 YFSETQ. Trimming shortened V by 2 bases and J by 1 base, and 15 bases separated the two germline ends. CDR3 loop: CASSFSGTAANTEAFF. In DNA, the CDR3 is TGCGCCAGCAGCTTTTCGGGAACGGCGGCGAACACTGAAGCTTTCTTT. The full variable domain, with the rest looked up from reference TRBV5-1 and TRBJ1-1, is KAGVTQTPRYLIKTRGQQVTLSCSPISGHRSVSWYQQTPGQGLQFLFEYFSETQRNKGNFPGRFSGRQFSNSRSEMNVSTLELGDSALYLCASSFSGTAANTEAFFGQGTRLTVV.

The chain has TRBV27 and TRBJ2-6, with D perhaps TRBD1 (6 bases). With 2 bases removed from V and 3 bases from J, the gap between germline ends came to 14 bases. This CDR3 has 17 amino acids. CDR1 is MNHEY, CDR2 SMNVEV, per germline (reference sequence). The CDR3 region has the DNA TGTGCCAGCAGTTTACAGGGGTGGTCTGGTGGGGCCAACGTCCTGACTTTC. Its protein is CASSLQGWSGGANVLTF. The full variable domain, rest sourced from reference TRBV27 and TRBJ2-6, is EAQVTQNPRYLITVTGKKLTVTCSQNMNHEYMSWYRQDPGLGLRQIYYSMNVEVTDKGDVPEGYKVSRKEKRNFPLILESPSPNQTSLYFCASSLQGWSGGANVLTFGAGSRLTVL.

J is TRBJ1-3 and V is TRBV9; 7 bases agree with TRBD1. The J segment lost 1 base and the V segment lost 2 bases, leaving 9 bases of the junction unmatched. The CDR3 has 17 amino acids. The germline CDR1 and CDR2 sequences are SGDLS and YYNGEE. As DNA, the CDR3 is TGTGCCAGCAGCGTCGCCGGGACAGCTCGATCTGGAAACACCATATATTTT. It encodes CASSVAGTARSGNTIYF.

This clone was counted between two and nine times. The V gene is TRBV7-3, the J gene TRBJ2-1; D possibly corresponds to TRBD2 (6 bases). CDR3 length: 11 residues. V lost 5 bases and J 15 bases, leaving 14 bases between the germline ends. Looked up from germline, CDR1 is SGHTA and CDR2 is FQGTGA. The CDR3 DNA is TGTGCCAGCAGCAGCGGGCTAGATCTGTTCTTC. This translates into CASSSGLDLFF.

This clone was seen a few times. This rearrangement joins TRBV27 to TRBJ2-7, with 14 bases fitting TRBD2. Germline loops: CDR1 MNHEY, CDR2 SMNVEV (reference sequence). The junction had 3 bases not matched to a gene; V was cut back by 5 bases and J by 3 bases. This CDR3 contains 15 residues. CDR3 protein: CASSRGLAGVYEQYF. The CDR3 bases are TGTGCCAGCAGTCGGGGACTAGCGGGAGTCTACGAGCAGTACTTC.

This clone was seen a few times. This chain links TRBV25-1 with TRBJ2-7, with 8 positions matching TRBD2. V was clipped by 4 bases and J by 6 bases; unmatched bases: 8. The CDR3 length is 14 residues. Germline V CDR1 and CDR2: MGHDK, SYGVNS. The CDR3 loop reads CASSAGGGDGEQYF. CDR3 coding DNA: TGTGCCAGCAGTGCGGGAGGGGGGGATGGCGAGCAGTACTTC.

This clone was seen a single time. This chain links TRBV4-3 with TRBJ1-1; TRBD1 matches 7 bases. The CDR3 sequence is 13 residues long. The ends lost 2 bases at V and 5 bases at J; junction bases unmatched: 2. Germline lookup yields CDR1 LGHNA and CDR2 YSLEER. The CDR3 sequence: CASSQRQGTEAFF. The CDR3 coding sequence is TGCGCCAGCAGCCAACGACAGGGTACTGAAGCTTTCTTT.

The table lists this clone with a few counts. V and J are TRBV5-1 and TRBJ1-4; D is perhaps TRBD1 (5 bases). CDR3 length equals 15 residues. With 2 bases removed from V and 4 bases from J, the gap between germline ends came to 12 bases. From germline, CDR1 is SGHRS and CDR2 YFSETQ. DNA of the CDR3: TGCGCCAGCAGCTTCCTCCAGGGTGATAATGAAAAACTGTTTTTT. Amino acids: CASSFLQGDNEKLFF.

A few counts support this clone. This chain uses TRBV4-2 with TRBJ2-7; TRBD1 agrees at 8 bases. In germline, CDR1 is LGHNA, CDR2 YNFKEQ. The trim removed 5 bases at V and 3 bases at J, leaving 12 bases unmatched. The CDR3 covers 16 residues. The DNA for the CDR3 is TGTGCCAGCAGCTTGGGTGGGACAGGAAAGATCTACGAGCAGTACTTC. The encoded protein is CASSLGGTGKIYEQYF.

In this sample, this clone is medium-sized. The rearrangement uses TRBV6-1 and TRBJ2-6; D not certain. The CDR3 extends over 14 amino acids. Per germline, CDR1 MNHNS and CDR2 SASEGT. Between the trimmed V and J ends, which lost 4 bases and 2 bases, there was a span of 6 bases. The CDR3 reads CASSVSAGANVLTF. The CDR3 bases are TGTGCCAGCAGTGTTTCGGCTGGGGCCAACGTCCTGACTTTC.